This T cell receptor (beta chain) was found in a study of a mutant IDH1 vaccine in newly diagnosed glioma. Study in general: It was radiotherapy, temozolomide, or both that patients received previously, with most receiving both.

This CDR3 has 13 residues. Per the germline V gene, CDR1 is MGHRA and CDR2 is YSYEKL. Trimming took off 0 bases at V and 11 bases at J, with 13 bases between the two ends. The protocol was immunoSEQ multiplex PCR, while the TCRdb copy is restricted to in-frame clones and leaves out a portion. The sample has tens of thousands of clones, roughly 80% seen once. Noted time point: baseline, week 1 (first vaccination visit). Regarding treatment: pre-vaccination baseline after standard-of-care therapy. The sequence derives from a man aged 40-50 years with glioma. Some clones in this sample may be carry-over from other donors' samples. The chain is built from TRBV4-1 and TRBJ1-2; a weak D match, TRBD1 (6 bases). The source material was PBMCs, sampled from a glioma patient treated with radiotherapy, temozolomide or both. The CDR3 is CASSQDPRGQYTF. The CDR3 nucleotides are TGCGCCAGCAGCCAAGATCCCCGGGGACAATACACCTTC.